The clone carrying this T cell receptor (beta chain) has at least ten counts. What it binds is unknown. This record belongs to a study of T-cell reconstitution after alpha-beta-depleted transplantation in children. The CDR3 extends over 16 amino acids. The germline V gene encodes CDR1 MGHRA and CDR2 YSYEKL. Trimming shortened V by 1 base and J by 3 bases, and 16 bases separated the two germline ends. Preparing the TCRbeta library involved the use of unique molecular identifiers. Each CDR3 protein is one row after TCRdb ran MiXCR on the PCR reads. The sample lists hundreds of thousands of distinct CDR3 sequences, 10% to 15% occurring once. Study results and limitations: Some patients owed their high day-60 TCRbeta diversity to surviving recipient T cells and thymic progenitors.

This receptor was obtained from a girl aged 2-9 years with congenital amegakaryocytic thrombocytopenia, due to receive a stem cell transplant. This chain joins TRBV4-1 and TRBJ2-7, with D perhaps matching TRBD1 or TRBD2 (5 bases each). The sequences come from PBMCs, collected before TCRalphabeta/CD19-depleted stem cell transplant. The CDR3 coding sequence is TGCGCCAGCAGCCAAGGGGACCCGGGACGGATCTACGAGCAGTACTTC. Residues: CASSQGDPGRIYEQYF.